This T cell receptor beta chain comes out of a study of blood T cell repertoires in COVID-19. The assay was immunoSEQ multiplex PCR, and TCRdb's table has in-frame clones only and misses some. The repertoire holds around 230,000 clones, with around four fifths as singletons. Trimming took 6 bases from V and 3 from J, leaving 9 bases between them. This CDR3 comprises 13 residues. CDR1 and CDR2 (germline): SGHVS, FNYEAQ. The specimen sequenced was peripheral blood. The sequence came from a woman in her 70s with active or convalescent COVID-19. This chain connects TRBV7-6 to TRBJ1-5; no clear D. The CDR3 region is CASSPNSNQPQHF. As DNA, the CDR3 is TGTGCCAGCAGTCCAAACTCCAATCAGCCCCAGCATTTT.